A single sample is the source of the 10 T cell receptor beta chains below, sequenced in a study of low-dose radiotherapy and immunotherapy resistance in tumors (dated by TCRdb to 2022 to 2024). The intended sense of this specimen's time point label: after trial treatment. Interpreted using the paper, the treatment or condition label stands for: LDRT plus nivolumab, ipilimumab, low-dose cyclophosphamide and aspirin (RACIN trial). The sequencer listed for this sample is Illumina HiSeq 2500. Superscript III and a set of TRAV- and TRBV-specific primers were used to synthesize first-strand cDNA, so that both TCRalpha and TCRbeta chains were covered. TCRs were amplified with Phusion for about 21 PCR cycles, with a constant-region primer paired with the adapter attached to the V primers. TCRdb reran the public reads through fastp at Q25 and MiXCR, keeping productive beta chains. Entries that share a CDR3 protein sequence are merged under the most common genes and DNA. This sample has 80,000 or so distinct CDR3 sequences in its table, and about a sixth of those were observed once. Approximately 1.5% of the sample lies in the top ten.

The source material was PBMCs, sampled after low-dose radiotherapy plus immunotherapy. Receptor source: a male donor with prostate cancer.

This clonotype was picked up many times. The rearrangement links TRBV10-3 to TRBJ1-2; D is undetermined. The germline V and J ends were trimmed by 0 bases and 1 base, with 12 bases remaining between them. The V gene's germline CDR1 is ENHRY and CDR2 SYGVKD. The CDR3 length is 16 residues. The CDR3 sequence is CAISESRGVYNYGYTF. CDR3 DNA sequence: TGTGCCATCAGTGAGTCTCGGGGAGTCTATAACTATGGCTACACCTTC.

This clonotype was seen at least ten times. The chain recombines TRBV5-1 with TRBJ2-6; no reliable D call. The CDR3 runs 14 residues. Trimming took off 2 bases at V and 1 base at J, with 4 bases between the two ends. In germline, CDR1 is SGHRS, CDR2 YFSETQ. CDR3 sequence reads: CASSLVSGANVLTF. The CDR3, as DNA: TGCGCCAGCAGCTTAGTATCTGGGGCCAACGTCCTGACTTTC.

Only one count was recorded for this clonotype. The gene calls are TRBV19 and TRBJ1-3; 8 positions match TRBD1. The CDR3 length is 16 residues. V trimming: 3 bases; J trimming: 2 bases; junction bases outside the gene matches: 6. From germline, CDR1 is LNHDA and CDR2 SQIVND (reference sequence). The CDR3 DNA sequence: TGTGCCAGTAGTATCGCCGACAGGGGCCCTGGAAACACCATATATTTT. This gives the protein CASSIADRGPGNTIYF.

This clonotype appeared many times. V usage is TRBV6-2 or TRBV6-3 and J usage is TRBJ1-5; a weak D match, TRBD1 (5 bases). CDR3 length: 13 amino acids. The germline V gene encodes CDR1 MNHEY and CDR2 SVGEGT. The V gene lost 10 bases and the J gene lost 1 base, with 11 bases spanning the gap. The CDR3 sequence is CATHRDSNQPQHF. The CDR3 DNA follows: TGTGCCACCCACCGGGACAGCAATCAGCCCCAGCATTTT.

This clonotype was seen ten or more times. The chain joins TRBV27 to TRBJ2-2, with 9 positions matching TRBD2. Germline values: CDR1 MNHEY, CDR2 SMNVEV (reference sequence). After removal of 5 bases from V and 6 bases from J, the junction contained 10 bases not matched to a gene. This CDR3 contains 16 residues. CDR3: CASSPVSSGSSGELFF. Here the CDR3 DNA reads TGTGCCAGCAGTCCCGTCAGTAGCGGGAGTTCCGGGGAGCTGTTTTTT.

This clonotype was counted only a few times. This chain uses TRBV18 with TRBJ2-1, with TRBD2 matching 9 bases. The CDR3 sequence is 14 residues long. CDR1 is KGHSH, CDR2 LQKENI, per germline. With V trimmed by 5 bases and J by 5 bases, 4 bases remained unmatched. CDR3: CASSTRLADNEQFF. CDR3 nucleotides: TGTGCCAGCTCAACAAGACTAGCGGACAATGAGCAGTTCTTC.

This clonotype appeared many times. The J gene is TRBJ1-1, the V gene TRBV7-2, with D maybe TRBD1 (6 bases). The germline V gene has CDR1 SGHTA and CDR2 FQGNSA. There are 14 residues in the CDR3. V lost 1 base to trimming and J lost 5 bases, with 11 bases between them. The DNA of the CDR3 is TGTGCCAGCAGCTTAGAATCACAGGGAACTGAAGCTTTCTTT. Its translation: CASSLESQGTEAFF. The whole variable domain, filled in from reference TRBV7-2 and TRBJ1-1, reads GAGVSQSPSNKVTEKGKDVELRCDPISGHTALYWYRQSLGQGLEFLIYFQGNSAPDKSGLPSDRFSAERTGGSVSTLTIQRTQQEDSAVYLCASSLESQGTEAFFGQGTRLTVV.

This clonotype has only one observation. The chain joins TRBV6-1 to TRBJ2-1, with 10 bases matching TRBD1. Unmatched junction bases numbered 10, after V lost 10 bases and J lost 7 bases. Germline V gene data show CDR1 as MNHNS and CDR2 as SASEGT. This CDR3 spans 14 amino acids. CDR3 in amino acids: CATCPGQGKNEQFF. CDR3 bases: TGTGCCACCTGCCCGGGACAGGGGAAGAATGAGCAGTTCTTC.

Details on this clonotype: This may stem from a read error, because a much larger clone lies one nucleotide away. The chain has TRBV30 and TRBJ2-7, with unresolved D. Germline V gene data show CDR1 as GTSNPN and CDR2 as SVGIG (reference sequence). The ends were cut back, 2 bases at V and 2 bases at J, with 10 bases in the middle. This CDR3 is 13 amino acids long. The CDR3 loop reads CAWSKGFAYEQYF. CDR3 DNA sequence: TGTGCCTGGAGTAAAGGGTTCGCCTACGAGCAGTACTTC.

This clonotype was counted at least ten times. CDR3 amino acids: CASGKYENTGELFF. DNA for the CDR3: TGTGCCAGCGGCAAGTACGAGAACACCGGGGAGCTGTTTTTT. V usage is TRBV7-2 and J usage is TRBJ2-2; D is uncertain. The CDR3 extends over 14 amino acids. Per the germline V gene, CDR1 is SGHTA and CDR2 is FQGNSA. Trimming pared 8 bases from V and 1 base from J, leaving 11 bases between. Supplemented by reference TRBV7-2 and TRBJ2-2, the full variable domain reads GAGVSQSPSNKVTEKGKDVELRCDPISGHTALYWYRQSLGQGLEFLIYFQGNSAPDKSGLPSDRFSAERTGGSVSTLTIQRTQQEDSAVYLCASGKYENTGELFFGEGSRLTVL.